These 31 T cell receptor beta chains were sequenced from one sample in a study of molecular identifiers for immune sequencing clone quantification. TCRdb fed the PCR reads into MiXCR, producing one record per CDR3 protein. The data show about 54,000 distinct CDR3 sequences, under 30% seen once. Sequences were obtained from naive CD8+ T cells from blood, with Jurkat cell RNA spiked in. Subset meaning: FACS-sorted CD8+CD4-CCR7+CD45RA+ naive T cells. The source of these receptors is a human donor in good health. Some libraries in this study had Jurkat cell RNA spiked in.

V and J are TRBV6-1 and TRBJ2-1; D remains ambiguous. Deletions cut 6 bases from V and 0 bases from J, with 9 bases between. From germline, CDR1 is MNHNS and CDR2 SASEGT. The CDR3 is 14 amino acids. CDR3 residues: CASRPPSSYNEQFF. Written as DNA, the CDR3 is TGTGCCAGCAGGCCGCCTTCCTCCTACAATGAGCAGTTCTTC.

As regards this clonotype: Just one base apart from a much larger clone, this may be a read error. The chain combines TRBV13 with TRBJ2-5; a possible D gene is TRBD2 (6 bases). Germline V lookup: CDR1 PRHDT, CDR2 FYEKMQ (reference sequence). This CDR3 region has 16 residues. The DNA for the CDR3 is TGTGCCAGCAGCACAACCGGGACTCAGGAGGGAGAGCCCCAGTACTTC. Its protein is CASSTTGTQEGEPQYF.

Remarks on this clonotype: Just one base apart from a much larger clone, this may be a read error. The chain has TRBV7-9 and TRBJ2-7; 7 positions agree with TRBD1. The CDR3 contains 13 residues. Germline loops: CDR1 SEHNR, CDR2 FQNEAQ (reference sequence). In DNA form, the CDR3 reads TGTGCCAGCAACCAACAGGGGCCCTACGAGCGGTACTTC. Amino acid sequence: CASNQQGPYERYF. Together with reference TRBV7-9 and TRBJ2-7, the CDR3 gives the full variable domain: DTGVSQNPRHKITKRGQNVTFRCDPISEHNRLYWYRQTLGQGPEFLTYFQNEAQLEKSRLLSDRFSAERPKGSFSTLEIQRTEQGDSAMYLCASNQQGPYERYFGPGTRLTVT.

This clonotype showed up just a few times. Just one base apart from a much larger clone, this may be a read error. This chain uses TRBV7-2 with TRBJ2-5; possibly TRBD2 for D (5 bases). This CDR3 is 15 amino acids long. Looked up from germline, CDR1 is SGHTA and CDR2 is FQGNSA. DNA for the CDR3: TGTGCCAGCAGCATAGCCGAGGGCGCCCAAGAGACCCAGTACTTC. It is translated as CASSIAEGAQETQYF.

As to this clonotype: A much bigger clone sits one base away, suggesting this may be a read error. V is TRBV29-1 and J is TRBJ2-2, with D tentatively TRBD2 (6 bases). The CDR3 spans 13 residues. Germline values: CDR1 SQVTM, CDR2 ANQGSEA. In DNA, the CDR3 is TGCGGGGGGTCGGAGGAAAACACCGGGGAGCTGTTTTTT. Its protein product is CGGSEENTGELFF.

Concerning this clonotype itself: This may be a read error, as it is one base from a much larger clone. V is TRBV12-3 or TRBV12-4 and J is TRBJ1-5; no definite D call. The CDR3 totals 15 residues. Trimming took off 1 base at V and 0 bases at J, with 7 bases between the two ends. The CDR3 loop is CASSLGGDSNQPQHF. CDR3 DNA sequence: TGTGCCAGCAGTTTAGGCGGGGATAGCAATCAGCCCCAGCATTTT.

In this sample, this clonotype turned up many times. The DNA of the CDR3 is TGCAGTGCTAGAGATCTCAGAGGGCAGCCGATCTACGAGCAGTACTTC. The encoded protein is CSARDLRGQPIYEQYF. J is TRBJ2-7 and V is TRBV20-1; TRBD2 is a possible D gene (5 bases). Germline loops: CDR1 DFQATT, CDR2 SNEGSKA (reference sequence). Trimming took 0 bases from V and 3 from J, leaving 18 bases between them. The CDR3 is made up of 16 amino acids.

About this clonotype itself: A much larger clone is a single base away; this may be a read error. This chain connects TRBV7-6 to TRBJ2-3; D not resolved. The CDR3 totals 15 residues. Per the germline V gene, CDR1 is SGHVS and CDR2 is FNYEAQ. The CDR3 reads CASSLFLRSTDMQYF. Here the CDR3 DNA reads TGTGCCAGCAGCTTATTTTTACGGAGCACAGATATGCAGTATTTT.

In the case of this clonotype: A clone one base away is much larger, so this may be a read error. Since no conserved phenylalanine or tryptophan closes the CDR3, a read error is the likely cause. Here the CDR3 reads CASSPQTGGYEQYS. The CDR3 DNA is TGTGCCAGCAGTCCTCAGACAGGGGGCTACGAGCAGTACTCC. The V call is TRBV6-5, the J call TRBJ2-7; 9 nucleotides line up with TRBD1. Germline loops: CDR1 MNHEY, CDR2 SVGAGI. This CDR3 comprises 14 residues. The ends lost 5 bases at V and 3 bases at J; junction bases unmatched: 5.

At least ten counts were recorded for this clonotype. The CDR3 loop is CASSLGTGLSNEQFF. In nucleotides, the CDR3 is TGTGCCAGCAGCTTAGGGACAGGGTTGTCCAATGAGCAGTTCTTC. The chain is built from TRBV7-3 and TRBJ2-1; 9 nucleotides match TRBD1. CDR1 is SGHTA, CDR2 FQGTGA, per germline. This CDR3 has 15 residues. V shed 2 bases, J shed 6 bases, and the junction held 5 bases outside the gene matches. Using reference TRBV7-3 and TRBJ2-1 for the parts outside the CDR3, the full variable domain is GAGVSQTPSNKVTEKGKYVELRCDPISGHTALYWYRQSLGQGPEFLIYFQGTGAADDSGLPNDRFFAVRPEGSVSTLKIQRTERGDSAVYLCASSLGTGLSNEQFFGPGTRLTVL.

This clonotype has at least ten counts. The rearrangement uses TRBV19 and TRBJ2-7, with a weak D call TRBD1 (7 bases). This CDR3 is built from 15 residues. Between the trimmed V and J ends, which lost 3 bases and 0 bases, there was a span of 12 bases. The germline CDR1 and CDR2 sequences are LNHDA and SQIVND (reference sequence). CDR3 amino acids: CASSIGGGSSYEQYF. The CDR3 DNA reads TGTGCCAGTAGTATTGGAGGGGGCAGCTCCTACGAGCAGTACTTC.

This clonotype was counted a single time. This may be a read error, as it is one base from a much larger clone. V usage is TRBV7-9 and J usage is TRBJ2-7; D is perhaps TRBD2 (6 bases). The CDR3 runs 14 residues. Per germline, CDR1 SEHNR and CDR2 FQNEAQ (reference sequence). The CDR3 loop is CASSPKGSGYEPYF. The CDR3, as DNA: TGTGCCAGCAGCCCCAAAGGTAGCGGCTACGAGCCGTACTTC.

The chain recombines TRBV4-1 with TRBJ2-7, with D possibly TRBD1 on 5 matching bases. V gave up 5 bases and J gave up 0 bases, with 14 bases separating them. CDR1 MGHRA and CDR2 YSYEKL come from the germline V gene. The CDR3 totals 15 residues. The CDR3 bases are TGCGCCAGCAGCGTCACAGGTTCGAGCTCCTACGAGCAGTACTTC. This gives the protein CASSVTGSSSYEQYF.

This clonotype was detected only a few times. Since a much larger clone is just one base distant, this may be a read error. V is TRBV7-6 and J is TRBJ2-5, with D possibly matching TRBD2 (6 bases). Looked up from germline, CDR1 is SGHVS and CDR2 is FNYEAQ. The CDR3 length is 17 residues. CDR3 residues: CASSLDVGSGYQEAQYF. The CDR3 nucleotides are TGTGCCAGCAGCTTAGACGTCGGTAGCGGTTATCAAGAGGCCCAGTACTTC.

This clonotype was recorded many times. The genes are TRBV6-2 or TRBV6-3 and TRBJ2-1; TRBD2 aligns across 11 bases. This CDR3 region has 17 residues. Germline CDR1 is MNHEY and CDR2 is SVGEGT. Trimming cost V 6 bases and J 9 bases; bases outside gene matches: 16. CDR3 nucleotides: TGTGCCAGCAGCCCGCCATCCCCTAGCGGGGGGCCGGGTGAGCAGTTCTTC. Encoded protein: CASSPPSPSGGPGEQFF.

There are many counts of this clonotype. J is TRBJ1-1 and V is TRBV29-1; TRBD1 matches 7 bases. The CDR3 runs 11 residues. After removal of 7 bases from V and 2 bases from J, the junction contained 1 base not matched to a gene. Germline V gene sequence: CDR1 SQVTM, CDR2 ANQGSEA. CDR3 nucleotide sequence: TGCAGCGGGACAGGTAACACTGAAGCTTTCTTT. As protein: CSGTGNTEAFF.

With respect to this clonotype: Possible read error: a much larger clone is one base away. The CDR3 DNA sequence: TGTGGCTGGAATGGGGGGAGGGAGAGTTACACAGATACGCAGTATTTT. It yields the protein CGWNGGRESYTDTQYF. V is TRBV30 and J is TRBJ2-3, with 7 bases lining up with TRBD2. This CDR3 has 16 amino acids. Germline V gene data show CDR1 as GTSNPN and CDR2 as SVGIG (reference sequence). The complete variable domain, with remaining parts taken from reference TRBV30 and TRBJ2-3, reads SQTIHQWPATLVQPVGSPLSLECTVEGTSNPNLYWYRQAAGRGLQLLFYSVGIGQISSEVPQNLSASRPQDRQFILSSKKLLLSDSGFYLCGWNGGRESYTDTQYFGPGTRLTVL.

This clonotype was counted many times. The gene calls are TRBV20-1 and TRBJ2-7; the match to TRBD2 covers 8 bases. Germline loops: CDR1 DFQATT, CDR2 SNEGSKA (reference sequence). CDR3 size: 13 residues. Germline trimming cut 4 bases from V and 4 bases from J; bases unmatched to any gene: 6. CDR3 residues: CSAKSGRGYEQYF. CDR3 sequence (DNA): TGCAGTGCTAAAAGCGGGAGAGGGTACGAGCAGTACTTC.

Comments on this clonotype: This could be a read error, since a much larger clone is one nucleotide away. The chain recombines TRBV28 with TRBJ2-7; 7 bases match TRBD2. The trim removed 2 bases at V and 7 bases at J, leaving 11 bases unmatched. The CDR3 sequence is 15 residues long. From germline, CDR1 is MDHEN and CDR2 SYDVKM. This chain's CDR3 is CASSLIRAGVREQYF. CDR3 coding DNA: TGTGCCAGCAGTTTAATCAGGGCGGGAGTGCGGGAGCAGTACTTC.

As to this clonotype: A much larger clone is a single base away; this may be a read error. The chain is built from TRBV2 and TRBJ2-1; D is uncertain. V gave up 2 bases and J gave up 5 bases, with 13 bases separating them. CDR1 SNHLY and CDR2 FYNNEI come from the germline V gene. The CDR3 contains 15 residues. For the CDR3, the DNA is TGTGCCAGCAGTGAACCCACTCCACTAAACAATGAGCAGTTCTTC. The encoded protein is CASSEPTPLNNEQFF. Filled out from reference TRBV2 and TRBJ2-1, the complete variable domain reads EPEVTQTPSHQVTQMGQEVILRCVPISNHLYFYWYRQILGQKVEFLVSFYNNEISEKSEIFDDQFSVERPDGSNFTLKIRSTKLEDSAMYFCASSEPTPLNNEQFFGPGTRLTVL.

This clonotype was observed many times. The rearrangement uses TRBV12-3 or TRBV12-4 and TRBJ2-3, with D possibly being TRBD1 (5 bases). V lost 6 bases and J 0 bases, leaving 10 bases between the germline ends. The CDR3 consists of 14 residues. The CDR3 DNA reads TGTGCCAGCAGCCTGGGGCGGAGCACAGATACGCAGTATTTT. As protein: CASSLGRSTDTQYF.

There are many counts of this clonotype. The chain combines TRBV7-2 with TRBJ2-2; D is unresolved. Trimming pared 5 bases from V and 4 bases from J, leaving 8 bases between. The CDR3 length is 13 residues. Germline CDR1 and CDR2: SGHTA and FQGNSA. This CDR3 is CASSPGGTGELFF. Here the CDR3 DNA reads TGTGCCAGCAGCCCAGGTGGCACCGGGGAGCTGTTTTTT.

This clonotype showed up just a few times. V usage is TRBV30 and J usage is TRBJ2-3; the D is unclear. V was shortened by 0 bases and J by 2 bases, with 6 bases between the two germline ends. CDR1 and CDR2 (germline): GTSNPN, SVGIG (reference sequence). The CDR3 runs 13 residues. CDR3 DNA: TGTGCCTGGAGTGTAGGAACCACAGATACGCAGTATTTT. It is translated as CAWSVGTTDTQYF.

This clonotype came up many times. The chain couples TRBV7-6 to TRBJ2-3; TRBD2 matches at 7 bases. V shed 5 bases, J shed 3 bases, and the junction held 11 bases outside the gene matches. Germline values: CDR1 SGHVS, CDR2 FNYEAQ. CDR3 length: 16 amino acids. The CDR3 sequence: CASSPSRLAVTDTQYF. Here the CDR3 DNA reads TGTGCCAGCAGCCCCTCCCGGCTAGCGGTAACAGATACGCAGTATTTT.

This clonotype was observed at least ten times. V and J are TRBV6-1 and TRBJ1-5, with 7 nucleotides matching TRBD1. The CDR3 covers 14 residues. Germline CDR1 and CDR2: MNHNS and SASEGT. The V gene end was trimmed by 6 bases and the J gene end by 6 bases; junction bases not matched to a gene: 8. The CDR3 is CASSLTGMGQPQHF. In DNA form, the CDR3 reads TGTGCCAGCAGCCTGACAGGGATGGGTCAGCCCCAGCATTTT.

Notes on this clonotype: This may be a read error: a much more frequent sequence differs by one nucleotide. The chain is built from TRBV2 and TRBJ1-4; possibly TRBD1 for D (5 bases). Germline assignment: CDR1 SNHLY and CDR2 FYNNEI. The V end was cut by 7 bases, the J end by 3 bases, with 12 bases between. The CDR3 loop spans 14 amino acids. DNA of the CDR3: TGTGCCAGCATCGTAGTGGGGGCTAATGAAAAACTGTTTTTT. This translates into CASIVVGANEKLFF.

With regard to this clonotype: This could be a read error, since a much larger clone is one nucleotide away. The chain couples TRBV7-6 to TRBJ2-7; weak D call: TRBD1 (5 bases). Germline loops: CDR1 SGHVS, CDR2 FNYEAQ. The CDR3 totals 11 residues. The CDR3, as DNA: TGTGCCGGCAGCTCAGGGTACGAGCAGTACTTC. Protein sequence: CAGSSGYEQYF. Looking up the rest from reference TRBV7-6 and TRBJ2-7 gives the full variable domain: GAGVSQSPRYKVTKRGQDVALRCDPISGHVSLYWYRQALGQGPEFLTYFNYEAQQDKSGLPNDRFSAERPEGSISTLTIQRTEQRDSAMYRCAGSSGYEQYFGPGTRLTVT.

The sample holds one count of this clonotype. The chain links TRBV20-1 to TRBJ2-7; possible D gene TRBD1, 5 bases. Germline V gene data show CDR1 as DFQATT and CDR2 as SNEGSKA (reference sequence). This CDR3 spans 14 amino acids. V lost 3 bases and J 4 bases, leaving 16 bases between the germline ends. This CDR3 is CSASPRAREYEQYF. The CDR3 DNA reads TGCAGTGCTAGCCCCCGGGCCAGGGAATACGAGCAGTACTTC.

A few counts support this clonotype. The chain couples TRBV29-1 to TRBJ2-5; D not resolved. This CDR3 spans 14 amino acids. CDR1 is SQVTM and CDR2 is ANQGSEA in the germline V gene. V was shortened by 0 bases and J by 0 bases, with 8 bases between the two germline ends. In DNA, the CDR3 is TGCAGCGTTGAAGAGCCCCCAAACCAAGAGACCCAGTACTTC. This codes for CSVEEPPNQETQYF.

This clonotype showed up just a few times. This chain uses TRBV28 with TRBJ2-7; 11 bases map to TRBD1. CDR3 size: 16 residues. After removal of 4 bases from V and 6 bases from J, the junction contained 11 bases not matched to a gene. Germline V gives CDR1 MDHEN, CDR2 SYDVKM. The CDR3: CASSSGQGARSIEQYF. CDR3 DNA: TGTGCCAGCAGTTCTGGACAGGGGGCGAGGTCCATCGAGCAGTACTTC.

This clonotype was seen many times. The CDR3 region is CASSQQTGSYNEQFF. The CDR3 coding sequence is TGCGCCAGCAGCCAACAGACAGGTAGCTACAATGAGCAGTTCTTC. The chain combines TRBV4-1 with TRBJ2-1; possibly TRBD1 for D (6 bases). Deletions cut 2 bases from V and 3 bases from J, with 11 bases between. The CDR3 has 15 amino acids. Per the germline V gene, CDR1 is MGHRA and CDR2 is YSYEKL.